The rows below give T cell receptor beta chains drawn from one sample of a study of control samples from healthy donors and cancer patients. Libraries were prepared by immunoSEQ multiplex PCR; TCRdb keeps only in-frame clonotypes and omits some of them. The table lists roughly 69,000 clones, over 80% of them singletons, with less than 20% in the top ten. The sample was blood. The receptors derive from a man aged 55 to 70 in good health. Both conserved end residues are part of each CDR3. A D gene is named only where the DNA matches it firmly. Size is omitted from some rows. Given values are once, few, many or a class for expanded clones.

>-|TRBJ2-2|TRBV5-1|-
CATTEGHGELFF
TGCGCGACCACGGAGGGCCACGGGGAGCTGTTTTTT
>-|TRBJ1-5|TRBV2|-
CASRVGTPGQQPQHF
TGTGCCAGCAGGGTAGGGACCCCCGGACAGCAGCCCCAGCATTTT
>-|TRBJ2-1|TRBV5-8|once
CASSLTGNEQFF
TGTGCCAGCAGCTTGACCGGTAATGAGCAGTTCTTC
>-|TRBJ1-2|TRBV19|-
CASSMGHLEGYTF
TGTGCCAGTAGTATGGGACATCTGGAGGGCTACACCTTC
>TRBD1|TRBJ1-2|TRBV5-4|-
CASSSTTTGRQAYTF
TGTGCCAGCAGCTCAACCACGACAGGGCGGCAAGCCTACACCTTC
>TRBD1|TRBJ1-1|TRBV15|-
CATSDSTGVNTEAFF
TGTGCCACCAGCGACTCGACAGGGGTGAACACTGAAGCTTTCTTT
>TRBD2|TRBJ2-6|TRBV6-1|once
CASRELAGKTGSGANVLTF
TGTGCCAGCAGAGAACTAGCGGGCAAAACGGGCTCTGGGGCCAACGTCCTGACTTTC
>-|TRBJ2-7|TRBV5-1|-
CASSLGTSFFPVAFTQYF
TGCGCCAGCAGCTTAGGGACAAGCTTTTTCCCGGTGGCATTCACGCAGTACTTC
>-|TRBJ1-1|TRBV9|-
CASSVFRNTEAFF
TGTGCCAGCAGCGTTTTCAGGAACACTGAAGCTTTCTTT
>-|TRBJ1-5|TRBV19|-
CASKEYSNQPQHF
TGTGCCAGTAAAGAGTATAGCAATCAGCCCCAGCATTTT
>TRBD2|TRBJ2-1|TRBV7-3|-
CASSLMAAAGTSGRSYNEQFF
TGTGCCAGCAGCTTAATGGCGGCGGCGGGGACTAGCGGGAGATCCTACAATGAGCAGTTCTTC
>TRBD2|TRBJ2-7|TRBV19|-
CASSTSSGRSEQYF
TGTGCCAGTAGTACGTCTAGCGGGAGGTCCGAGCAGTACTTC
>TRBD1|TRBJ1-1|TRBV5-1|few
CASSPRTGRRNTEAFF
TGCGCCAGCAGCCCGAGGACAGGGCGGAGGAACACTGAAGCTTTCTTT
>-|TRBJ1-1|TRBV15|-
CATSRDRTGMNTEAFF
TGTGCCACCAGCAGAGATAGAACCGGGATGAACACTGAAGCTTTCTTT
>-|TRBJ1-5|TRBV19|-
CASNHGTDQPQHF
TGTGCCAGCAACCACGGGACCGATCAGCCCCAGCATTTT
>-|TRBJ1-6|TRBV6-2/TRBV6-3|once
CASSYSTAYNSPLHF
TGTGCCAGCAGTTACTCTACAGCCTATAATTCACCCCTCCACTTT
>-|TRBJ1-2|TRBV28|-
CASSLEGRNYGYTF
TGTGCCAGCAGTTTAGAGGGGCGGAACTATGGCTACACCTTC
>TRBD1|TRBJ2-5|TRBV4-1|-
CASSPIRDRRETQYF
TGCGCCAGCAGCCCTATCCGGGACAGACGTGAGACCCAGTACTTC
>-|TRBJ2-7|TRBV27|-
CASRRVADEQYF
TGTGCCAGCAGGCGCGTAGCAGACGAGCAGTACTTC
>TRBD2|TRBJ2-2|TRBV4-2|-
CASSQSPSGRIEELFF
TGTGCCAGCAGCCAATCTCCCAGCGGGAGGATCGAGGAGCTGTTTTTT
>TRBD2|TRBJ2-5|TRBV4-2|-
CASSQVLEGGPEETQYF
TGTGCCAGCAGCCAAGTATTGGAGGGAGGGCCGGAAGAGACCCAGTACTTC
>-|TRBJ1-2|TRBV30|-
CAWSVRGRVRGYTF
TGTGCCTGGAGTGTACGGGGCAGGGTGAGGGGCTACACCTTC
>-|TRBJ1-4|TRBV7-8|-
CASSQKGGEKLFF
TGTGCCAGCAGCCAGAAAGGGGGTGAAAAACTGTTTTTT
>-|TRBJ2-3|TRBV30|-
CAWSAGETDTQYF
TGTGCCTGGAGTGCGGGAGAGACAGATACGCAGTATTTT
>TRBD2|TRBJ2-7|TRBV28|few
CASTAPAGGSYEQYF
TGTGCCAGCACCGCTCCAGCGGGAGGCTCCTACGAGCAGTACTTC
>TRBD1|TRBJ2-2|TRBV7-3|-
CASSARQGDFTPGELFF
TGTGCCAGCAGCGCCAGACAGGGGGACTTCACGCCCGGGGAGCTGTTTTTT
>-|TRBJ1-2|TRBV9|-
CASRRGQAWGYTF
TGTGCCAGCAGGAGAGGGCAGGCCTGGGGCTACACCTTC
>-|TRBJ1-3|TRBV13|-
CASSFPLNTIYF
TGTGCCAGCAGCTTCCCCCTCAACACCATATATTTT
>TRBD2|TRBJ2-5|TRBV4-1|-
CASSQSPTSGSQTQYF
TGCGCCAGCTCCCAAAGTCCTACTAGCGGGAGTCAGACCCAGTACTTC
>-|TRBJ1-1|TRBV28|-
CASSFLAGGTEAFF
TGTGCCAGCAGTTTCTTGGCGGGAGGGACTGAAGCTTTCTTT
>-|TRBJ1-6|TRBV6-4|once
CASRPGDGGSPLHF
TGTGCCAGCAGACCCGGGGACGGCGGATCACCCCTCCACTTT
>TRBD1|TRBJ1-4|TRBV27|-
CASSNGQGDNEKLFF
TGTGCCAGCAGCAACGGACAGGGAGATAATGAAAAACTGTTTTTT
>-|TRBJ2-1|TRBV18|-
CASSRNNEQFF
TGTGCCAGCTCGCGGAACAATGAGCAGTTCTTC
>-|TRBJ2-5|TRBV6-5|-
CASSKVTGHQETQYF
TGTGCCAGCAGTAAGGTTACGGGGCACCAAGAGACCCAGTACTTC
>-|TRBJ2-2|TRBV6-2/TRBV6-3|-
CASSYGGSENTGELFF
TGTGCCAGCAGTTACGGGGGTAGCGAAAACACCGGGGAGCTGTTTTTT
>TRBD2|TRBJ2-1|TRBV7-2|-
CASSPRTTSGLYNEQFF
TGTGCCAGCAGCCCCCGAACGACTAGCGGCCTCTACAATGAGCAGTTCTTC
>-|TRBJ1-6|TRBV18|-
CASSPDSSGYSYNSPLHF
TGTGCCAGCTCACCGGACTCTTCAGGGTACTCCTATAATTCACCCCTCCACTTT